This T cell receptor beta chain is from a study of blood T cell repertoires in COVID-19. The CDR3 runs to 15 residues. With 0 bases removed from V and 7 bases from J, the gap between germline ends came to 15 bases. The V gene's germline CDR1 is LGHDT and CDR2 YNNKEL (reference sequence). The authors' processing: Quantification of nucleated cells was approximated via reference gene primer amplification. Libraries were prepared by immunoSEQ multiplex PCR; TCRdb keeps only in-frame clonotypes and omits some of them. That table gives V, J and clone size, and the DNA gave D and trimming. In the table there are under 250,000 clones, more than 70% of which are singletons.

This TCR derives from an elderly man with acute or convalescent COVID-19. The V and J genes are TRBV3-1 (or the pseudogene TRBV3-2) and TRBJ1-2; D gene ambiguous. Specimen: peripheral blood. The CDR3 reads CASSQEFSGVGGYTF. CDR3 in DNA: TGTGCCAGCAGCCAAGAGTTTTCGGGAGTTGGTGGCTACACCTTC.